The 5 T cell receptor beta chains below all came from one sample that was sequenced in a study of blood T cell repertoires in COVID-19. Repertoires were generated with immunoSEQ multiplex PCR, while TCRdb's copy carries only in-frame clones and drops some. This sample has more than 300,000 clones, with approximately 88% found just once. The source material was peripheral blood. All receptors derive from a woman aged 25 to 39 with COVID-19, enrolled during active disease.

The J gene is TRBJ1-2, the V gene TRBV28, with unresolved D. V was shortened by 4 bases and J by 5 bases, with 14 bases between the two germline ends. CDR1 is MDHEN, CDR2 SYDVKM, per germline. The CDR3 has 14 residues. CDR3 protein: CASSSPEGWYGYTF. The CDR3 bases are TGTGCCAGCAGTTCCCCTGAGGGATGGTATGGCTACACCTTC.

DNA of the CDR3: TGTGCCAGCCAGCTAGCGGGGACCTCCTACGAGCAGTACGTC. Encoded protein: CASQLAGTSYEQYV. This chain links TRBV2 with TRBJ2-7; TRBD2 agrees at 9 bases. Losses at the gene ends were 8 bases for V and 0 bases for J; bases not matched to a gene: 5. Germline CDR1 is SNHLY and CDR2 is FYNNEI. The CDR3 has 14 residues.

The chain links TRBV5-1 to TRBJ2-5; TRBD2 matches at 8 bases. The CDR3 has 15 residues. The J segment lost 4 bases and the V segment lost 4 bases, leaving 9 bases of the junction unmatched. The germline V gene has CDR1 SGHRS and CDR2 YFSETQ. CDR3 DNA sequence: TGCGCCAGCAGCGCGAACGGGAGGGCCGCAGAGACCCAGTACTTC. Amino acid sequence: CASSANGRAAETQYF.

The chain links TRBV28 to TRBJ1-6; weak D call: TRBD1 (6 bases). Germline-derived CDR1 and CDR2 are MDHEN and SYDVKM. CDR3 length: 14 amino acids. Trimming cost V 7 bases and J 3 bases, with 10 bases left between them. CDR3 bases: TGTGCCAGCAAGACAGGCAACTATAATTCACCCCTCCACTTT. As protein: CASKTGNYNSPLHF.

The chain has TRBV2 and TRBJ1-3, with TRBD1 identical over 11 bases. The CDR3 covers 15 residues. In germline, CDR1 is SNHLY, CDR2 FYNNEI. J was trimmed by 4 bases and V by 7 bases; bases with no gene match: 6. DNA of the CDR3: TGTGCCAGCACTAGGGACAGGGGGAAAGGAAACACCATATATTTT. It encodes CASTRDRGKGNTIYF. Variable domain in full (rest from reference TRBV2 and TRBJ1-3): EPEVTQTPSHQVTQMGQEVILRCVPISNHLYFYWYRQILGQKVEFLVSFYNNEISEKSEIFDDQFSVERPDGSNFTLKIRSTKLEDSAMYFCASTRDRGKGNTIYFGEGSWLTVV.